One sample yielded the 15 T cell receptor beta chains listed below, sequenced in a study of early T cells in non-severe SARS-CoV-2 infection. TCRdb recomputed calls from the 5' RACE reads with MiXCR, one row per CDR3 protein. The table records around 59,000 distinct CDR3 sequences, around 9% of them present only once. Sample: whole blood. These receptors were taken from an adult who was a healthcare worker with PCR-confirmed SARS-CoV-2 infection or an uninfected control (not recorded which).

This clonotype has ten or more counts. The CDR3 spells CASSLQGAPTNEKLFF. The CDR3 DNA reads TGTGCCAGCAGCTTACAAGGGGCCCCAACTAATGAAAAACTGTTTTTT. V usage is TRBV7-8 and J usage is TRBJ1-4; perhaps TRBD1 as D (5 bases). The CDR3 covers 16 residues. Germline CDR1 reads SGHVS; CDR2 reads FQNEAQ. V lost 2 bases and J 0 bases, leaving 10 bases between the germline ends.

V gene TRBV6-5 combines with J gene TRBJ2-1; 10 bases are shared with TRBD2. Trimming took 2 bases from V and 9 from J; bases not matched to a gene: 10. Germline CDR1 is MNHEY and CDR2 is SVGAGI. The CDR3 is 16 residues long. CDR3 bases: TGTGCCAGCAGTTACGGCGGGGCTAGCGGGAGTCGTGAGCAGTTCTTC. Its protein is CASSYGGASGSREQFF.

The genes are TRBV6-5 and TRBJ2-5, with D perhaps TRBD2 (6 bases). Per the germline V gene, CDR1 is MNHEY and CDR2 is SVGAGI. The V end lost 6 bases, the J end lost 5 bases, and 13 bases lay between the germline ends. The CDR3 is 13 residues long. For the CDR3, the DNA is TGTGCCAGCAGCCGGGACTCCCCGGAGACCCAGTACTTC. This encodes CASSRDSPETQYF.

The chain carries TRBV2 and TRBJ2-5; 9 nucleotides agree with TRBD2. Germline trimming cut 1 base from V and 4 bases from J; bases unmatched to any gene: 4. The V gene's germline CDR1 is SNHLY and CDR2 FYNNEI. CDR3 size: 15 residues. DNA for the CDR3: TGTGCCAGCAGTGAAGGGGTAGCGGGAGTAGAGACCCAGTACTTC. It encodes CASSEGVAGVETQYF.

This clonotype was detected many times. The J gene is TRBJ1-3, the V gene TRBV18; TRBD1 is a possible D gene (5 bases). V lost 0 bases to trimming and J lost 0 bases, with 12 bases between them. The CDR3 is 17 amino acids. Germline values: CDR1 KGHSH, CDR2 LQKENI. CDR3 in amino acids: CASSPPPRGNSGNTIYF. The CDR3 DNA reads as TGTGCCAGCTCACCACCGCCAAGGGGCAACTCTGGAAACACCATATATTTT. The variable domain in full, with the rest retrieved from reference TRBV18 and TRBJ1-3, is NAGVMQNPRHLVRRRGQEARLRCSPMKGHSHVYWYRQLPEEGLKFMVYLQKENIIDESGMPKERFSAEFPKEGPSILRIQQVVRGDSAAYFCASSPPPRGNSGNTIYFGEGSWLTVV.

CDR3 in amino acids: CASSATTGGDEKLFF. The DNA of the CDR3 is TGTGCCAGCTCAGCGACGACAGGCGGGGATGAAAAACTGTTTTTT. The chain links TRBV18 to TRBJ1-4; perhaps TRBD1 as D (6 bases). Looked up from germline, CDR1 is KGHSH and CDR2 is LQKENI. The CDR3 spans 15 residues. Trimming cost V 5 bases and J 6 bases, with 16 bases left between them.

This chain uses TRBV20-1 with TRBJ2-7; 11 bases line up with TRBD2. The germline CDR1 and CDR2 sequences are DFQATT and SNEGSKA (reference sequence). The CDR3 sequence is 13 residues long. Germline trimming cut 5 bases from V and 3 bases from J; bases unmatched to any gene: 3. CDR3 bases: TGCAGTGCTCACGGGACTAGCGGCTACGAGCAGTACTTC. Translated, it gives CSAHGTSGYEQYF.

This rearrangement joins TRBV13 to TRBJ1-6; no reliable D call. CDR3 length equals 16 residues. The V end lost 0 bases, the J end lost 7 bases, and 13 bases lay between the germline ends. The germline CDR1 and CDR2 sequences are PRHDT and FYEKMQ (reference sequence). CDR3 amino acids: CASSLGPIRANSPLHF. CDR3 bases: TGTGCCAGCAGCTTAGGCCCAATTAGGGCCAATTCACCCCTCCACTTT. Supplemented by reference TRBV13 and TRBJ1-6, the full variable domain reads AAGVIQSPRHLIKEKRETATLKCYPIPRHDTVYWYQQGPGQDPQFLISFYEKMQSDKGSIPDRFSAQQFSDYHSELNMSSLELGDSALYFCASSLGPIRANSPLHFGNGTRLTVT.

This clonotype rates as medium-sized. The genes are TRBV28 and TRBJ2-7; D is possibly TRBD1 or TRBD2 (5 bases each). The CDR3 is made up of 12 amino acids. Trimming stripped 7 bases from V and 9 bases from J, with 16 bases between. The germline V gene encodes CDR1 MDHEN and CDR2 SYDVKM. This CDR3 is CASTPQRGPQYF. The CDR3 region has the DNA TGTGCCAGCACCCCTCAACGGGGCCCGCAGTACTTC.

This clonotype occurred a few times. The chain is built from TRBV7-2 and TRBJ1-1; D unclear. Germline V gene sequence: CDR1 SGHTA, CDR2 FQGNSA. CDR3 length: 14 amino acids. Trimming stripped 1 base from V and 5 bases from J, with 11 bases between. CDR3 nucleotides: TGTGCCAGCAGCTTAGGCAGAATTTGGACTGAAGCTTTCTTT. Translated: CASSLGRIWTEAFF.

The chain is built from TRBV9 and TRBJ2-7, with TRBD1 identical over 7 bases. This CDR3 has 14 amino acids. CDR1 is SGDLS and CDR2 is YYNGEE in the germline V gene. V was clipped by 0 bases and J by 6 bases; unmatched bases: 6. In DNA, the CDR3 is TGTGCCAGCAGCGTAGTGGACAGGACACGCGAGCAGTACTTC. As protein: CASSVVDRTREQYF.

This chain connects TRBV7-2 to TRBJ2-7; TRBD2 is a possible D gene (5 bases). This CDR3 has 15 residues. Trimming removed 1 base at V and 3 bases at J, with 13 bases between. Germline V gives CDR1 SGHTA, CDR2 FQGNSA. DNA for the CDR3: TGTGCCAGCAGCTTAGGAGGGAGTCCATACTACGAGCAGTACTTC. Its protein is CASSLGGSPYYEQYF. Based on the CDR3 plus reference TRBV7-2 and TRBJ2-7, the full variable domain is GAGVSQSPSNKVTEKGKDVELRCDPISGHTALYWYRQSLGQGLEFLIYFQGNSAPDKSGLPSDRFSAERTGGSVSTLTIQRTQQEDSAVYLCASSLGGSPYYEQYFGPGTRLTVT.

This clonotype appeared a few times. The CDR3 DNA reads TGTGCCAGCAGTCGCCTAGGGGAGGGACCCTACAATGAGCAGTTCTTC. Translated: CASSRLGEGPYNEQFF. The chain combines TRBV6-5 with TRBJ2-1; the match to TRBD2 covers 7 bases. The CDR3 has 16 amino acids. CDR1 is MNHEY and CDR2 is SVGAGI in the germline V gene. Trimming at V came to 5 bases and at J to 2 bases, leaving 9 bases not matched to a gene.

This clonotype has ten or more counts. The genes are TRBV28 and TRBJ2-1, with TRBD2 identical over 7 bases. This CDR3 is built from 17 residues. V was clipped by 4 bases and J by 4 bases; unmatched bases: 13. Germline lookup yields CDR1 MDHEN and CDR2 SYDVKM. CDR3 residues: CASSSVGGRRKYNEQFF. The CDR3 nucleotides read TGTGCCAGCAGTTCCGTTGGCGGGAGACGTAAATACAATGAGCAGTTCTTC.

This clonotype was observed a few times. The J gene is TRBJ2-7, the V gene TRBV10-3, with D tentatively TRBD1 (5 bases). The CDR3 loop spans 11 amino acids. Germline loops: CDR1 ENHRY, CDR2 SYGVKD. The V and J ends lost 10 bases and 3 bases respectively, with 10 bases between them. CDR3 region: CATSDSYEQYF. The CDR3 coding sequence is TGTGCCACCTCAGACAGCTACGAGCAGTACTTC.